Following are 25 T cell receptor beta chains from one sample sequenced in a study of blood T cell repertoires in COVID-19. Sequenced by immunoSEQ multiplex PCR; TCRdb stores in-frame clones only, minus some. The data show under 80,000 clones, with about 82% seen just once and roughly 9.7% held by the top ten. Specimen: peripheral blood. The receptors derive from a human donor in a cohort sampled during active COVID-19.

The chain employs TRBV6-5 and TRBJ2-7; tentatively, D is TRBD1 (5 bases). Trimming stripped 7 bases from V and 2 bases from J, with 12 bases between. The CDR3 totals 13 residues. The germline V gene has CDR1 MNHEY and CDR2 SVGAGI. This chain's CDR3 is CASNGAGTYEQYF. CDR3 sequence (DNA): TGTGCCAGCAATGGTGCAGGGACCTACGAGCAGTACTTC.

The CDR3 DNA sequence: TGTGCCAGCGGACTAGCGGGAGGGTTGGTGGAGACCCAGTACTTC. This sequence encodes CASGLAGGLVETQYF. The chain recombines TRBV7-2 with TRBJ2-5; 15 nucleotides agree with TRBD2. Germline V gene sequence: CDR1 SGHTA, CDR2 FQGNSA. The CDR3 length is 15 residues. V lost 8 bases to trimming and J lost 5 bases; unmatched junction nucleotides: 6. The full variable domain, rest sourced from reference TRBV7-2 and TRBJ2-5, is GAGVSQSPSNKVTEKGKDVELRCDPISGHTALYWYRQSLGQGLEFLIYFQGNSAPDKSGLPSDRFSAERTGGSVSTLTIQRTQQEDSAVYLCASGLAGGLVETQYFGPGTRLLVL.

The gene calls are TRBV5-4 and TRBJ2-2; 11 bases agree with TRBD2. V lost 2 bases, J lost 6 bases, and 6 bases stayed unmatched. The CDR3 sequence is 16 residues long. Germline values: CDR1 SGHNT, CDR2 YYREEE (reference sequence). The CDR3 protein is CASSLSLAGGAGELFF. The CDR3 DNA reads as TGTGCCAGCAGCTTAAGTCTAGCGGGAGGAGCCGGGGAGCTGTTTTTT.

The chain uses TRBV4-3 and TRBJ2-1, with TRBD1 as a possible D gene (6 bases). CDR3 size: 13 residues. V was cut by 0 bases and J by 8 bases, with 8 bases left in between. Germline V CDR1 and CDR2: LGHNA, YSLEER. The CDR3 sequence is CASSQETGYEQFF. CDR3 sequence (DNA): TGCGCCAGCAGCCAAGAGACAGGCTATGAGCAGTTCTTC.

CDR3 nucleotide sequence: TGTGCCAGCAGGGGGGGAATCGCTTTCTTT. It is translated as CASRGGIAFF. The J gene is TRBJ1-1, the V gene TRBV28; a weak D match, TRBD1 (5 bases). This CDR3 has 10 residues. The germline gives CDR1 MDHEN, CDR2 SYDVKM. With 6 bases removed from V and 11 bases from J, the gap between germline ends came to 10 bases.

The J gene is TRBJ1-6, the V gene TRBV28, with D perhaps TRBD1 (6 bases). CDR3 length equals 12 residues. CDR1 and CDR2 from the germline V gene are MDHEN and SYDVKM. The V gene lost 4 bases and the J gene lost 14 bases, with 12 bases spanning the gap. CDR3 bases: TGTGCCAGCAGTTCAGGGACACGGTCCCTCCACTTT. Its translation: CASSSGTRSLHF. The full variable domain, its missing parts supplied by reference TRBV28 and TRBJ1-6, is DVKVTQSSRYLVKRTGEKVFLECVQDMDHENMFWYRQDPGLGLRLIYFSYDVKMKEKGDIPEGYSVSREKKERFSLILESASTNQTSMYLCASSSGTRSLHFGNGTRLTVT.

V usage is TRBV7-2 and J usage is TRBJ2-7; 7 nucleotides align to TRBD2. The CDR3 covers 17 residues. V trimming: 2 bases; J trimming: 4 bases; junction bases outside the gene matches: 14. Germline V gene sequence: CDR1 SGHTA, CDR2 FQGNSA. CDR3 sequence (DNA): TGTGCCAGCAGCTTATTCGGGGACTATCGCCGCTTTTACGAGCAGTACTTC. Protein product: CASSLFGDYRRFYEQYF.

This clone was observed many times. The CDR3 loop reads CASSVAAGEQFF. CDR3 DNA sequence: TGTGCCAGCAGCGTAGCAGCGGGTGAGCAGTTCTTC. The J gene is TRBJ2-1, the V gene TRBV9; D perhaps matches TRBD2 (6 bases). Germline V gives CDR1 SGDLS, CDR2 YYNGEE. The ends were cut back, 0 bases at V and 9 bases at J, with 7 bases in the middle. This CDR3 region has 12 residues.

This chain links TRBV28 with TRBJ2-5, with 14 bases lining up with TRBD2. This CDR3 contains 14 residues. J lost 2 bases, V lost 8 bases, and 1 base had no gene match. Germline CDR1 reads MDHEN; CDR2 reads SYDVKM. This CDR3 is CASGTSGGQETQYF. For the CDR3, the DNA is TGTGCCAGCGGGACTAGCGGGGGACAAGAGACCCAGTACTTC.

The CDR3: CASSTRQGPYEQYF. As DNA, the CDR3 is TGTGCCAGCAGTACCCGACAGGGCCCCTACGAGCAGTACTTC. The rearrangement uses TRBV27 and TRBJ2-7; 7 bases align to TRBD1. Germline trimming cut 5 bases from V and 2 bases from J; bases unmatched to any gene: 6. The germline V gene encodes CDR1 MNHEY and CDR2 SMNVEV (reference sequence). This CDR3 has 14 amino acids.

This chain connects TRBV29-1 to TRBJ2-1, with TRBD2 matching over 7 bases. Germline CDR1 is SQVTM and CDR2 is ANQGSEA. Unmatched junction bases numbered 2, after V lost 3 bases and J lost 3 bases. The CDR3 length is 13 residues. Here the CDR3 reads CSVERESYNEQFF. Here the CDR3 DNA reads TGCAGCGTTGAGCGGGAGAGCTACAATGAGCAGTTCTTC.

V and J are TRBV18 and TRBJ1-1, with a tentative D call TRBD1 (6 bases). Germline V gives CDR1 KGHSH, CDR2 LQKENI. Trimming removed 3 bases from V and 1 base from J, with 9 bases in between. The CDR3 loop spans 14 amino acids. The CDR3 sequence: CASSPGGRNTEAFF. CDR3 bases: TGTGCCAGCTCACCTGGGGGCAGGAACACTGAAGCTTTCTTT.

The V gene is TRBV12-5, the J gene TRBJ2-1, with D perhaps TRBD2 (6 bases). Germline CDR1 is LGHNT and CDR2 is FRNRAP. The germline V and J ends were trimmed by 7 bases and 4 bases, with 20 bases remaining between them. CDR3 length: 16 residues. CDR3 protein: CASANGGISGYNEQFF. CDR3 in DNA: TGTGCTAGTGCCAACGGGGGAATCTCCGGGTACAATGAGCAGTTCTTC.

This clone was observed a single time. V is TRBV28 and J is TRBJ2-7; D remains ambiguous. Germline V CDR1 and CDR2: MDHEN, SYDVKM. V was cut by 2 bases and J by 0 bases, with 20 bases left in between. This CDR3 comprises 18 residues. CDR3 DNA: TGTGCCAGCAGTTTAAACGTTCCTTTTGCGTCTAGCTCCTACGAGCAGTACTTC. It encodes CASSLNVPFASSSYEQYF.

CDR3 protein: CASTSTGGSGELFF. As DNA, the CDR3 is TGTGCCAGTACCTCGACAGGGGGCTCCGGGGAGCTGTTTTTT. The J gene is TRBJ2-2, the V gene TRBV19; 10 bases fit TRBD1. J lost 6 bases, V lost 7 bases, and 5 bases had no gene match. This CDR3 region has 14 residues. CDR1 and CDR2 from the germline V gene are LNHDA and SQIVND (reference sequence).

J is TRBJ2-7 and V is TRBV7-2; 12 bases align to TRBD2. The CDR3 totals 15 residues. Germline CDR1 is SGHTA and CDR2 is FQGNSA. With V trimmed by 5 bases and J by 3 bases, 5 bases remained unmatched. CDR3 in DNA: TGTGCCAGCAGCGCGACTAGCGGGGGAATCTACGAGCAGTACTTC. Translating gives CASSATSGGIYEQYF.

V gene TRBV7-2 combines with J gene TRBJ1-2; tentative D call: TRBD1 (5 bases). The CDR3 consists of 15 residues. CDR1 and CDR2 from the germline V gene are SGHTA and FQGNSA. V lost 4 bases to trimming and J lost 5 bases, with 17 bases between them. This CDR3 is CASSSFWDSGYGYTF. The DNA for the CDR3 is TGTGCCAGCAGCTCTTTCTGGGACTCAGGGTATGGCTACACCTTC.

The chain is built from TRBV6-6 and TRBJ2-7; TRBD2 agrees at 8 bases. Per the germline V gene, CDR1 is MNHNY and CDR2 is SVGAGI (reference sequence). The ends lost 6 bases at V and 3 bases at J; junction bases unmatched: 10. The CDR3 is 15 amino acids. The CDR3 region has the DNA TGTGCCAGCAGCCACCCGGGACTAGGGAGCTACGAGCAGTACTTC. It yields the protein CASSHPGLGSYEQYF.

Details on this clone: The junction departs from germline at one end; a sequencing error may be responsible. The chain combines TRBV28 with TRBJ1-2; D remains unclear. The CDR3 runs to 12 residues. Germline CDR1 MDHEN, CDR2 SYDVKM. The chain's CDR3 is CASSWERQPQVF. In DNA, the CDR3 is TGTGCCAGCAGTTGGGAGCGGCAGCCTCAAGTCTTC.

J is TRBJ1-1 and V is TRBV24-1; TRBD1 might be the D (5 bases). Germline CDR1 and CDR2: KGHDR and SFDVKD. Trimming cost V 5 bases and J 2 bases, with 11 bases left between them. This CDR3 region has 14 residues. This CDR3 reads CATSAGTLNTEAFF. The CDR3 bases are TGTGCCACCAGTGCAGGGACTTTAAACACTGAAGCTTTCTTT.

The rearrangement uses TRBV18 and TRBJ2-6, with 7 bases aligning to TRBD1. The J segment lost 2 bases and the V segment lost 3 bases, leaving 4 bases of the junction unmatched. This CDR3 has 16 amino acids. Germline V gene data show CDR1 as KGHSH and CDR2 as LQKENI. Written as DNA, the CDR3 is TGTGCCAGCTCACCCTTCGACAGGGCTGGGGCCAACGTCCTGACTTTC. As protein: CASSPFDRAGANVLTF.

The chain recombines TRBV28 with TRBJ2-1; 9 bases map to TRBD1. The germline CDR1 and CDR2 sequences are MDHEN and SYDVKM. The CDR3 consists of 15 residues. J was trimmed by 4 bases and V by 4 bases; bases with no gene match: 5. CDR3 loop: CASSSPGQGYNEQFF. The CDR3 bases are TGTGCCAGCAGTTCCCCGGGACAGGGTTACAATGAGCAGTTCTTC.

As for this clone: Other DNA sequences of this sample code for an identical CDR3. V and J are TRBV28 and TRBJ2-7; perhaps TRBD1 as D (5 bases). Trimming stripped 3 bases from V and 0 bases from J, with 9 bases between. Per the germline V gene, CDR1 is MDHEN and CDR2 is SYDVKM. CDR3 size: 14 residues. CDR3 in DNA: TGTGCCAGCAGTTTCGACAGAAGCTCCTACGAGCAGTACTTC. It is translated as CASSFDRSSYEQYF.

The gene calls are TRBV10-3 and TRBJ2-2, with D possibly matching TRBD1 (5 bases). CDR3 size: 16 residues. V dropped 8 bases and J dropped 4 bases, with 20 bases sitting between them. CDR1 and CDR2 (germline): ENHRY, SYGVKD. This chain's CDR3 is CAIGRQFGTGTGELFF. The DNA for the CDR3 is TGTGCCATCGGCAGACAGTTCGGAACCGGCACCGGGGAGCTGTTTTTT.

The chain joins TRBV7-2 to TRBJ2-6, with TRBD1 identical over 11 bases. V lost 1 base and J lost 3; bases outside the gene matches: 5. The V gene's germline CDR1 is SGHTA and CDR2 FQGNSA. The CDR3 has 18 residues. CDR3 nucleotide sequence: TGTGCCAGCAGCTTAGGTGGGACAGGGGGAGGTGGGGCCAACGTCCTGACTTTC. This sequence encodes CASSLGGTGGGGANVLTF.